This T cell receptor beta chain appears in the sequencing data of a study of T cells expressing NK-cell markers. Looked up from germline, CDR1 is SGHTA and CDR2 is FQGTGA. This CDR3 has 14 amino acids. TCRdb reanalyzed the 5' RACE reads and collapses them to one entry per CDR3 protein, without DNA. In total, the table holds roughly 160,000 distinct CDR3 sequences. This chain links TRBV7-3 with TRBJ2-1; TCRdb reports TRBD2, a call that lacks DNA to check it against. This clonotype was obtained from a woman aged 18 to 75 in good health. Sample: blood T cells: a sorted CD56 or NKG2C T cell subset, CD4+ or CD8+ T cells, or bulk PBMC T cells (not recorded which). The CDR3 sequence is CASSPGLASNEQFF.